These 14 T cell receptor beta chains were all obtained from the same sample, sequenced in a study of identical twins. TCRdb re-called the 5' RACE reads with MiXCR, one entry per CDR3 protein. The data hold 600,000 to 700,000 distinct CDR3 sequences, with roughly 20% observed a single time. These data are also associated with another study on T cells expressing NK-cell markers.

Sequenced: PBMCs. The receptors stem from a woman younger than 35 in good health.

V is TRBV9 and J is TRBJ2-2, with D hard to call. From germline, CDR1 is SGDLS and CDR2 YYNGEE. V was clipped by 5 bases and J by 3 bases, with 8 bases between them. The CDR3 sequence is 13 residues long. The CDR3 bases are TGTGCCAGCAGTTGGAGATACACCGGGGAGCTGTTTTTT. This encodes CASSWRYTGELFF. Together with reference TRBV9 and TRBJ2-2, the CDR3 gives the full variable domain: DSGVTQTPKHLITATGQRVTLRCSPRSGDLSVYWYQQSLDQGLQFLIQYYNGEERAKGNILERFSAQQFPDLHSELNLSSLELGDSALYFCASSWRYTGELFFGEGSRLTVL.

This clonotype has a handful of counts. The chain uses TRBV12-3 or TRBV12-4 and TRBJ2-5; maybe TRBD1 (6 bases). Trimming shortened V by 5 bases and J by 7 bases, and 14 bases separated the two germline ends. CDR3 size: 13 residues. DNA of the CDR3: TGTGCCAGCAGTAGGACAGAGGTCGGGACCCAGTACTTC. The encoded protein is CASSRTEVGTQYF.

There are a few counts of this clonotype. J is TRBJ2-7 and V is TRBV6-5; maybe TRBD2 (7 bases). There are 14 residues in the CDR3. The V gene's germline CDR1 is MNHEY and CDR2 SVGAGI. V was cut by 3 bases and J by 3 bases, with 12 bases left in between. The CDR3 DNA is TGTGCCAGCAGTTATGTGGGGGGGCTCTACGAGCAGTACTTC. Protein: CASSYVGGLYEQYF.

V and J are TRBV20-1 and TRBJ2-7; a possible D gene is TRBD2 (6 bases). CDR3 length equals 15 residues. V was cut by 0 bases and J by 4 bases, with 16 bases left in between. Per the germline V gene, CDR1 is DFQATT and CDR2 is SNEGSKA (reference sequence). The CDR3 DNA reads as TGCAGTGCTAGAGATCTGGAGGGACGGACGTACGAGCAGTACTTC. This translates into CSARDLEGRTYEQYF.

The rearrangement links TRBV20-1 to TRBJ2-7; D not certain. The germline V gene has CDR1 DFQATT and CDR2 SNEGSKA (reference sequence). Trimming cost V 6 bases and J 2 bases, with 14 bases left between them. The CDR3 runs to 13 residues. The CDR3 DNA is TGCAGTGCCCTTCACGGGTCAGCCTACGAGCAGTACTTC. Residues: CSALHGSAYEQYF.

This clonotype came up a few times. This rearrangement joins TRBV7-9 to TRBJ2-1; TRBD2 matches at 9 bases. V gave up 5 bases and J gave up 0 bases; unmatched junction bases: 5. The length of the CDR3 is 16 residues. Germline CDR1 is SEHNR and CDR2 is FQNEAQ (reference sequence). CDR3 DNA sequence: TGTGCCAGCAGCCCCCGACTAGCGGACTCCTACAATGAGCAGTTCTTC. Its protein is CASSPRLADSYNEQFF.

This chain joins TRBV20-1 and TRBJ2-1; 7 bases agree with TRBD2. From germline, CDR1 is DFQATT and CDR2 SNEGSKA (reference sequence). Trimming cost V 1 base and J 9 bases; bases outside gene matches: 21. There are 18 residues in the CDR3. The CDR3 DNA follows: TGCAGTGCTAGAGCCCCCAACCGGGGGGAGGGCCCTCGTCGTGAGCAGTTCTTC. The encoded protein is CSARAPNRGEGPRREQFF.

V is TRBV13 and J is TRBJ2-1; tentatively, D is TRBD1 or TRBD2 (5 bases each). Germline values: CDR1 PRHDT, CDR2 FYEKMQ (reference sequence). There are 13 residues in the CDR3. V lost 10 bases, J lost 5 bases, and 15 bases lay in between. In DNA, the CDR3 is TGTGCCACCGAGGGGAGAATCGACAATGAGCAGTTCTTC. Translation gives CATEGRIDNEQFF.

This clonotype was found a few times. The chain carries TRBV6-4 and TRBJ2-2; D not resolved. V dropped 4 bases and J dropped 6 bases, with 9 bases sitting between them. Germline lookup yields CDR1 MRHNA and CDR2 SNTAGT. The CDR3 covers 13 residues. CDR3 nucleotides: TGTGCCAGCAGTGCTGATAGGGCCGGGGAGCTGTTTTTT. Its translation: CASSADRAGELFF.

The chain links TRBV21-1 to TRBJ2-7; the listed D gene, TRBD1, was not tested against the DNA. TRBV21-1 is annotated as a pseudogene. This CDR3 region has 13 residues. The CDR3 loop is CASGGGPVYEQYF. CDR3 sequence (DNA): TGTGCCAGCGGGGGGGGGCCAGTCTACGAGCAGTACTTC.

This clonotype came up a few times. DNA of the CDR3: TGTGCCAGCAGTGGAGGGCTGATGAACACTGAAGCTTTCTTT. Amino acids: CASSGGLMNTEAFF. The chain joins TRBV6-1 to TRBJ1-1, with D hard to call. The germline gives CDR1 MNHNS, CDR2 SASEGT. V was pared by 4 bases and J by 0 bases, with 9 bases between. This CDR3 comprises 14 residues.

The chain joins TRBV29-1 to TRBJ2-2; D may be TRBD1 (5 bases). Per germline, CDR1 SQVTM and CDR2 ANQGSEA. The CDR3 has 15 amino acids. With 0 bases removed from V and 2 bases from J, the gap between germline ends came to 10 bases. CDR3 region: CSVEDLDTNTGELFF. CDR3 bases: TGCAGCGTTGAAGATTTGGACACCAACACCGGGGAGCTGTTTTTT.

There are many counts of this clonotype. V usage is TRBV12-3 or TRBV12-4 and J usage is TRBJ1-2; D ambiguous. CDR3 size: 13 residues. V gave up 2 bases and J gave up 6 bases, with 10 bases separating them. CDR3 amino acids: CASSLTPGDGYTF. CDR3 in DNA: TGTGCCAGCAGTTTAACACCTGGAGATGGCTACACCTTC.

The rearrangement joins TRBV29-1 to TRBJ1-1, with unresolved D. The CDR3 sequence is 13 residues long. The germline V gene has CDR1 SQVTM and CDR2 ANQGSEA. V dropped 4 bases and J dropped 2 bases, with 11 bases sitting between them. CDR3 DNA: TGCAGCGTTGCCGGGAGATTTAACACTGAAGCTTTCTTT. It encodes CSVAGRFNTEAFF.